This TCR beta chain was captured in a study of shared clonotypes between healthy human individuals. Study-level points and caveats: About 5% of naive CD4 clonotypes were shared across four donors. The study generally estimated greater richness for naive than memory subsets. Generation probabilities of non-shared clonotypes were lower (relative to those shared by all four donors).

Sorted-subset replicate PCR reactions contained approximately 190 ng DNA, corresponding to roughly 29,000 T cell genomes. TCRdb's copy holds only in-frame clones and misses some; the assay was immunoSEQ multiplex PCR. The sample holds about 1,500,000 clones, roughly 95% seen once. To note about this clone: Its antigen remains unidentified.

The sequencing sample was made of naive CD4+ T cells sorted from blood. Regarding subset: CD45RA+ positively selected. This sequence was found in a man aged 25 to 45 in good health.

The CDR3 loop is CASSLAHRFADTQYF. The CDR3 coding sequence is TGTGCCAGCAGCTTGGCGCATCGGTTCGCAGATACGCAGTATTTT. The gene calls are TRBV5-6 and TRBJ2-3; D is uncertain. The ends were cut back, 0 bases at V and 4 bases at J, with 12 bases in the middle. The CDR3 spans 15 residues. Per the germline V gene, CDR1 is SGHDT and CDR2 is YYEEEE.